Listed here are 29 T cell receptor beta chains from one sample, sequenced in a study of blood T cell repertoires in COVID-19. Here immunoSEQ multiplex PCR was the method, and the copy in TCRdb shows in-frame clones only, minus some. Among just over 300,000 clones listed, around nine tenths were seen once. The sample was PBMCs or T cells enriched from blood (not recorded which). Receptor source: a woman between 40 and 55 years old who had recovered from COVID-19.

The chain has TRBV7-2 and TRBJ1-3, with D unresolved. V shed 3 bases and J shed 0 bases, with 6 bases lying between them. CDR3 length equals 14 residues. Germline CDR1 is SGHTA and CDR2 is FQGNSA. The CDR3 sequence: CASSFSSSGNTIYF. Here the CDR3 DNA reads TGTGCCAGCAGCTTTTCCAGCTCTGGAAACACCATATATTTT.

The gene calls are TRBV28 and TRBJ1-2; 7 positions agree with TRBD1. The CDR3 extends over 13 amino acids. With 5 bases clipped from V and 2 bases from J, the junction kept 2 bases outside the gene matches. Germline CDR1 reads MDHEN; CDR2 reads SYDVKM. The CDR3 sequence is CASSIQGNYGYTF. The CDR3 DNA is TGTGCCAGCAGTATACAGGGGAACTATGGCTACACCTTC.

V and J are TRBV7-2 and TRBJ1-2, with a weak D call TRBD1 (5 bases). Trimming removed 5 bases from V and 10 bases from J, with 26 bases in between. The CDR3 extends over 16 amino acids. CDR1 SGHTA and CDR2 FQGNSA come from the germline V gene. The CDR3: CASSPPGTKRNEDYTF. CDR3 bases: TGTGCCAGCAGCCCCCCCGGGACTAAACGTAACGAGGACTACACCTTC.

The table lists this clone with a count of one. The rearrangement uses TRBV28 and TRBJ2-7; D is possibly TRBD2 (5 bases). V was pared by 2 bases and J by 6 bases, with 17 bases between. The CDR3 sequence is 15 residues long. Per the germline V gene, CDR1 is MDHEN and CDR2 is SYDVKM. The CDR3 protein is CASSLPRTVGGEQYF. As DNA, the CDR3 is TGTGCCAGCAGTTTACCCCGGACTGTTGGAGGCGAGCAGTACTTC.

The CDR3 sequence is CASSVGRGKGYGYTF. In DNA form, the CDR3 reads TGTGCCAGCAGCGTAGGGCGGGGGAAAGGCTATGGCTACACCTTC. The J gene is TRBJ1-2, the V gene TRBV9; tentatively, D is TRBD1 (5 bases). This CDR3 is built from 15 residues. V dropped 0 bases and J dropped 4 bases, with 13 bases sitting between them. Per the germline V gene, CDR1 is SGDLS and CDR2 is YYNGEE. The complete variable domain, with remaining parts taken from reference TRBV9 and TRBJ1-2, reads DSGVTQTPKHLITATGQRVTLRCSPRSGDLSVYWYQQSLDQGLQFLIQYYNGEERAKGNILERFSAQQFPDLHSELNLSSLELGDSALYFCASSVGRGKGYGYTFGSGTRLTVV.

The V and J genes are TRBV20-1 and TRBJ1-1, with D possibly TRBD1 on 5 matching bases. CDR1 and CDR2 from the germline V gene are DFQATT and SNEGSKA (reference sequence). The ends were cut back, 6 bases at V and 8 bases at J, with 13 bases in the middle. The CDR3 length is 11 residues. CDR3 region: CSAHQGIEAFF. CDR3 DNA sequence: TGCAGTGCACATCAGGGTATCGAAGCTTTCTTT.

The chain joins TRBV6-5 to TRBJ2-7; D gene ambiguous. The CDR3 consists of 14 residues. V was cut by 2 bases and J by 1 base, with 9 bases left in between. Germline CDR1 is MNHEY and CDR2 is SVGAGI. The CDR3 coding sequence is TGTGCCAGCAGTTACGGCAGATATTCCTACGAGCAGTACTTC. This encodes CASSYGRYSYEQYF.

The V call is TRBV9, the J call TRBJ1-4; possibly TRBD1 for D (6 bases). Between the trimmed V and J ends, which lost 1 base and 3 bases, there was a span of 10 bases. Germline V gives CDR1 SGDLS, CDR2 YYNGEE. The CDR3 spans 15 residues. The CDR3 DNA reads TGTGCCAGCAGCGTATTCCCAGGGGCTAATGAAAAACTGTTTTTT. Its translation: CASSVFPGANEKLFF.

The chain joins TRBV6-6 to TRBJ2-1; the match to TRBD2 covers 10 bases. J lost 4 bases, V lost 4 bases, and 4 bases had no gene match. The length of the CDR3 is 15 residues. Germline-derived CDR1 and CDR2 are MNHNY and SVGAGI (reference sequence). The CDR3 DNA follows: TGTGCCAGCAGTTCCCCTAGCGGGAGATACAATGAGCAGTTCTTC. It encodes CASSSPSGRYNEQFF.

The chain links TRBV12-5 to TRBJ2-5, with D perhaps matching TRBD1 (5 bases). The CDR3 is 14 amino acids. Germline-derived CDR1 and CDR2 are LGHNT and FRNRAP. Trimming pared 3 bases from V and 3 bases from J, leaving 11 bases between. Written as DNA, the CDR3 is TGTGCTAGTGGTTTAGACTTGGACAAAGAGACCCAGTACTTC. It is translated as CASGLDLDKETQYF. Together with reference TRBV12-5 and TRBJ2-5, the CDR3 gives the full variable domain: DARVTQTPRHKVTEMGQEVTMRCQPILGHNTVFWYRQTMMQGLELLAYFRNRAPLDDSGMPKDRFSAEMPDATLATLKIQPSEPRDSAVYFCASGLDLDKETQYFGPGTRLLVL.

As concerns this clone: Different DNA sequences within this sample yield the same CDR3. This chain links TRBV12-3 or TRBV12-4 with TRBJ2-7, with D tentatively TRBD1 (5 bases). CDR3 length: 12 amino acids. Trimming took off 3 bases at V and 3 bases at J, with 6 bases between the two ends. CDR3 nucleotide sequence: TGTGCCAGCAGTTTTGACAGCTACGAGCAGTACTTC. Its translation is CASSFDSYEQYF.

J is TRBJ2-4 and V is TRBV14, with D perhaps matching TRBD2 (7 bases). The germline gives CDR1 SGHDN, CDR2 FVKESK. Trimming shortened V by 2 bases and J by 8 bases, and 34 bases separated the two germline ends. This CDR3 is 21 amino acids long. The CDR3: CASSQSPVGGRDGWIGDIQYF. The DNA for the CDR3 is TGTGCCAGCAGCCAATCTCCGGTGGGGGGGCGCGACGGGTGGATCGGTGACATTCAGTACTTC.

About this clone: Different DNA sequences within this sample yield the same CDR3. The chain uses TRBV4-1 and TRBJ2-7; 14 bases align to TRBD2. Germline V lookup: CDR1 MGHRA, CDR2 YSYEKL. V dropped 2 bases and J dropped 4; count of bases not matched to a gene: 7. The length of the CDR3 is 17 residues. CDR3 nucleotides: TGCGCCAGCAGCCAACGGGGACTAGCGGGAGAAGGTTACGAGCAGTACTTC. This codes for CASSQRGLAGEGYEQYF.

This chain's CDR3 is CASSRGSSGNTIYF. CDR3 in DNA: TGTGCCAGCAGCAGGGGGAGCTCTGGAAACACCATATATTTT. This rearrangement joins TRBV11-2 to TRBJ1-3, with D possibly being TRBD1 (6 bases). V was cut by 5 bases and J by 0 bases, with 8 bases left in between. The CDR3 sequence is 14 residues long. The V gene's germline CDR1 is SGHAT and CDR2 FQNNGV.

The chain couples TRBV14 to TRBJ2-5, with TRBD1 matching 11 bases. The germline V gene encodes CDR1 SGHDN and CDR2 FVKESK. The CDR3 is made up of 16 amino acids. V lost 4 bases, J lost 1 base, and 5 bases stayed unmatched. CDR3 coding DNA: TGTGCCAGCAGCCGGGGCGGACAGGGGGCCCAAGAGACCCAGTACTTC. Its protein product is CASSRGGQGAQETQYF.

The V and J genes are TRBV14 and TRBJ2-5; 10 nucleotides agree with TRBD2. This CDR3 contains 18 residues. V shed 4 bases and J 2 bases; nucleotides not matched to a gene: 13. Per germline, CDR1 SGHDN and CDR2 FVKESK. The CDR3 nucleotides read TGTGCCAGCAGCCCATTGACTAGCGGGCGCGCCTCGCAAGAGACCCAGTACTTC. Residues: CASSPLTSGRASQETQYF.

The gene calls are TRBV19 and TRBJ1-5; D perhaps matches TRBD1 (5 bases). In germline, CDR1 is LNHDA, CDR2 SQIVND (reference sequence). The CDR3 covers 15 residues. V lost 6 bases to trimming and J lost 5 bases, with 17 bases between them. CDR3: CASRRVGGNHQPQHF. In DNA form, the CDR3 reads TGTGCCAGTAGGAGAGTGGGGGGTAATCATCAGCCCCAGCATTTT.

The rearrangement links TRBV30 to TRBJ1-1; tentative D call: TRBD1 (5 bases). V was clipped by 0 bases and J by 4 bases, with 15 bases between them. Germline loops: CDR1 GTSNPN, CDR2 SVGIG (reference sequence). This CDR3 has 15 residues. DNA for the CDR3: TGTGCCTGGAGTGTTCGACACTATGGGGCCACTGAAGCTTTCTTT. Protein: CAWSVRHYGATEAFF.

The chain joins TRBV6-5 to TRBJ2-5; the match to TRBD2 covers 10 bases. Germline CDR1 is MNHEY and CDR2 is SVGAGI. Trimming removed 6 bases from V and 6 bases from J; junction bases left unmatched: 10. This CDR3 has 15 amino acids. The CDR3 nucleotides are TGTGCCAGCAGCTTTACTAGCGGGGCGACGAAGACCCAGTACTTC. Translation: CASSFTSGATKTQYF.

This chain uses TRBV27 with TRBJ2-1, with TRBD2 matching 7 bases. Germline V lookup: CDR1 MNHEY, CDR2 SMNVEV (reference sequence). V shed 5 bases and J 7 bases; nucleotides not matched to a gene: 14. This CDR3 is built from 16 residues. CDR3 sequence: CASSPTPGGFTNEQFF. The CDR3 DNA follows: TGTGCCAGCAGTCCAACCCCGGGGGGTTTTACAAATGAGCAGTTCTTC.

The rearrangement uses TRBV7-3 and TRBJ2-5; D uncertain. Germline lookup yields CDR1 SGHTA and CDR2 FQGTGA. Trimming stripped 5 bases from V and 3 bases from J, with 13 bases between. CDR3 length: 14 amino acids. The CDR3 DNA sequence: TGTGCCAGCAGCCGATATGGGCCAGAAGAGACCCAGTACTTC. This sequence encodes CASSRYGPEETQYF.

The chain employs TRBV5-8 and TRBJ1-1; D unclear. The CDR3 runs 16 residues. Germline-derived CDR1 and CDR2 are SGHTS and YDEGEE. Trimming left V 0 bases short and J 3 bases short, with 15 bases between. The DNA for the CDR3 is TGTGCCAGCAGCTTGGAGGCGAGTTGGCAGGACACTGAAGCTTTCTTT. This translates into CASSLEASWQDTEAFF.

The chain has TRBV25-1 and TRBJ2-7; D perhaps matches TRBD2 (6 bases). This CDR3 has 14 residues. The V and J ends lost 5 bases and 4 bases respectively, with 15 bases between them. Per the germline V gene, CDR1 is MGHDK and CDR2 is SYGVNS. CDR3 sequence: CASSPGEVPYEQYF. The DNA of the CDR3 is TGTGCCAGCAGTCCGGGGGAGGTCCCATACGAGCAGTACTTC.

The chain couples TRBV5-1 to TRBJ2-7; 9 bases are a match to TRBD1. V gave up 0 bases and J gave up 3 bases; unmatched junction bases: 4. The CDR3 spans 15 residues. CDR1 and CDR2 (germline): SGHRS, YFSETQ. CDR3 nucleotide sequence: TGCGCCAGCAGCTTGGAACAGGGGGCGGGCTACGAGCAGTACTTC. Translating gives CASSLEQGAGYEQYF.

The rearrangement joins TRBV19 to TRBJ1-5; no definite D call. CDR3 length equals 14 residues. Trimming took 5 bases from V and 0 from J, leaving 8 bases between them. Germline V lookup: CDR1 LNHDA, CDR2 SQIVND (reference sequence). CDR3 residues: CASSFQNSNQPQHF. CDR3 sequence (DNA): TGTGCCAGTAGTTTCCAGAATAGCAATCAGCCCCAGCATTTT.

The chain carries TRBV2 and TRBJ2-7, with 9 bases fitting TRBD2. The CDR3 extends over 13 amino acids. Losses at the gene ends were 6 bases for V and 2 bases for J; bases not matched to a gene: 2. The germline gives CDR1 SNHLY, CDR2 FYNNEI. The CDR3 nucleotides read TGTGCCAGCAGAGCGGGGGGCCCCTACGAGCAGTACTTC. It specifies CASRAGGPYEQYF.

The chain has TRBV5-6 and TRBJ2-1; weak D call: TRBD1 (6 bases). Trimming shortened V by 4 bases and J by 5 bases, and 13 bases separated the two germline ends. There are 14 residues in the CDR3. Germline values: CDR1 SGHDT, CDR2 YYEEEE. CDR3 nucleotide sequence: TGTGCCAGCAGCATAGGGACAAGGAACAATGAGCAGTTCTTC. Protein sequence: CASSIGTRNNEQFF.

As DNA, the CDR3 is TGTGCCACCAGCCCTACTAGCGGGGGTTGGGAGACCCAGTACTTC. Amino acid sequence: CATSPTSGGWETQYF. This rearrangement joins TRBV15 to TRBJ2-5; TRBD2 agrees at 11 bases. V dropped 5 bases and J dropped 5; count of bases not matched to a gene: 7. This CDR3 has 15 amino acids. Germline assignment: CDR1 LNHNV and CDR2 YYDKDF (reference sequence).

The chain recombines TRBV11-3 with TRBJ2-6; D call uncertain. V gave up 5 bases and J gave up 1 base, with 6 bases separating them. CDR1 is SGHNT and CDR2 is YENEEA in the germline V gene. The CDR3 is 14 residues long. CDR3 nucleotide sequence: TGTGCCAGCAGCCTCCTATCTGGGGCCAACGTCCTGACTTTC. This sequence encodes CASSLLSGANVLTF.